Listed here are 30 T cell receptor beta chains from one sample, sequenced in a study of blood T cell repertoires in COVID-19. Some clones are missing from TCRdb's copy, which holds only in-frame ones; the method was immunoSEQ multiplex PCR. The sample holds approximately 80,000 clones, around 76% seen once. Sample: peripheral blood. Source of these receptors: a human donor in a cohort sampled during active COVID-19.

The CDR3 region is CASGSGTGVYEQYF. CDR3 nucleotide sequence: TGTGCCAGCGGGTCCGGGACAGGTGTTTACGAGCAGTACTTC. V and J are TRBV27 and TRBJ2-7; 8 nucleotides line up with TRBD1. The germline V gene encodes CDR1 MNHEY and CDR2 SMNVEV (reference sequence). This CDR3 is built from 14 residues. V lost 8 bases to trimming and J lost 4 bases; unmatched junction nucleotides: 10.

The J gene is TRBJ2-1, the V gene TRBV6-5; 7 nucleotides line up with TRBD1. The CDR3 covers 14 residues. Germline-derived CDR1 and CDR2 are MNHEY and SVGAGI. V lost 6 bases and J lost 4; bases outside the gene matches: 6. The CDR3 DNA reads TGTGCCAGCAGCCCCGGGACAGTTTACAATGAGCAGTTCTTC. It yields the protein CASSPGTVYNEQFF.

The rearrangement links TRBV10-3 to TRBJ2-3; TRBD2 matches 7 bases. Trimming took 10 bases from V and 3 from J; bases not matched to a gene: 7. CDR1 is ENHRY and CDR2 is SYGVKD in the germline V gene. The CDR3 covers 13 residues. DNA of the CDR3: TGTGCCACACGGGGAGGGCCGACAGATACGCAGTATTTT. Residues: CATRGGPTDTQYF.

The rearrangement links TRBV7-6 to TRBJ2-1; no firm D call. Germline values: CDR1 SGHVS, CDR2 FNYEAQ. The CDR3 is made up of 15 amino acids. V lost 1 base, J lost 9 bases, and 16 bases lay in between. CDR3 in amino acids: CASSLVSGFQAEQFF. The CDR3 DNA is TGTGCCAGCAGCTTAGTGTCCGGTTTCCAGGCTGAGCAGTTCTTC. Combining the CDR3 with reference TRBV7-6 and TRBJ2-1 gives the whole variable domain GAGVSQSPRYKVTKRGQDVALRCDPISGHVSLYWYRQALGQGPEFLTYFNYEAQQDKSGLPNDRFSAERPEGSISTLTIQRTEQRDSAMYRCASSLVSGFQAEQFFGPGTRLTVL.

The genes are TRBV30 and TRBJ2-1; D call uncertain. This CDR3 spans 20 amino acids. The germline CDR1 and CDR2 sequences are GTSNPN and SVGIG (reference sequence). V dropped 5 bases and J dropped 5 bases, with 34 bases sitting between them. The CDR3 coding sequence is TGTGCCTGGTTTTCTCCTTACAGAACGTTTACACAGAAGCAGGACAATGAGCAGTTCTTC. This sequence encodes CAWFSPYRTFTQKQDNEQFF.

For this clone: Germline and junction disagree at one end, which may indicate a read error. This chain joins TRBV5-4 and TRBJ2-7; tentative D call: TRBD2 (5 bases). Per germline, CDR1 SGHNT and CDR2 YYREEE (reference sequence). The CDR3 is 15 amino acids. CDR3 sequence reads: CASSSIPGFTYEHYF. The CDR3 DNA reads as TGTGCCAGCAGCTCGATTCCGGGATTCACCTACGAGCATTACTTC. The full variable domain, completed using reference TRBV5-4 and TRBJ2-7, is ETGVTQSPTHLIKTRGQQVTLRCSSQSGHNTVSWYQQALGQGPQFIFQYYREEENGRGNFPPRFSGLQFPNYSSELNVNALELDDSALYLCASSSIPGFTYEHYFGPGTRLTVT.

J is TRBJ2-1 and V is TRBV6-6; TRBD1 matches at 8 bases. The trim removed 2 bases at V and 5 bases at J, leaving 2 bases unmatched. The germline CDR1 and CDR2 sequences are MNHNY and SVGAGI (reference sequence). The CDR3 is made up of 14 amino acids. The chain's CDR3 is CASSYLDRDNEQFF. As DNA, the CDR3 is TGTGCCAGCAGTTACCTGGACAGGGACAATGAGCAGTTCTTC.

In DNA form, the CDR3 reads TGTGCCAGCAGCCAAGTTTCGGGAAAAAATTCACCCCTCCACTTT. It codes for CASSQVSGKNSPLHF. This sequence joins TRBV3-1 (or the pseudogene TRBV3-2) and TRBJ1-6; D is ambiguous. This CDR3 has 15 residues. Trimming took off 1 base at V and 7 bases at J, with 11 bases between the two ends. Germline V gene lookup returns CDR1 LGHDT and CDR2 YNNKEL (reference sequence).

This sequence joins TRBV4-3 and TRBJ2-5, with TRBD1 matching over 8 bases. The CDR3 sequence is 14 residues long. The V segment lost 0 bases and the J segment 5 bases; nucleotides outside the gene matches: 2. Germline V gives CDR1 LGHNA, CDR2 YSLEER. The CDR3 is CASSQDRGPETQYF. The CDR3 region has the DNA TGCGCCAGCAGCCAAGACAGGGGGCCGGAGACCCAGTACTTC.

Only one count was recorded for this clone. The rearrangement joins TRBV18 to TRBJ1-2; the match to TRBD1 covers 10 bases. Germline V gene data show CDR1 as KGHSH and CDR2 as LQKENI. V lost 3 bases to trimming and J lost 6 bases; unmatched junction nucleotides: 4. This CDR3 region has 14 residues. The CDR3 here is CASSPLGTGDGYTF. In DNA form, the CDR3 reads TGTGCCAGCTCACCTCTTGGGACAGGGGATGGCTACACCTTC.

There are a few counts of this clone. This sequence joins TRBV20-1 and TRBJ2-3; D gene uncertain. Germline V gives CDR1 DFQATT, CDR2 SNEGSKA (reference sequence). This CDR3 is built from 11 residues. V was pared by 6 bases and J by 0 bases, with 4 bases between. The CDR3: CSARSTDTQYF. CDR3 DNA sequence: TGCAGTGCCCGGAGCACAGATACGCAGTATTTT.

This chain links TRBV7-2 with TRBJ1-1; D is ambiguous. Trimming cost V 4 bases and J 4 bases, with 10 bases left between them. The germline gives CDR1 SGHTA, CDR2 FQGNSA. The CDR3 has 13 residues. The CDR3 nucleotides read TGTGCCAGCAGCTCTCGTTTCAGCACTGAAGCTTTCTTT. It yields the protein CASSSRFSTEAFF.

This rearrangement joins TRBV12-3 or TRBV12-4 to TRBJ2-5, with a possible D match to TRBD2 (7 bases). The CDR3 runs to 13 residues. With 4 bases removed from V and 4 bases from J, the gap between germline ends came to 10 bases. CDR3 sequence reads: CASSWGGGETQYF. CDR3 bases: TGTGCCAGCAGTTGGGGAGGGGGAGAGACCCAGTACTTC.

The chain recombines TRBV24-1 with TRBJ2-7; TRBD2 is a possible D gene (6 bases). Trimming took 6 bases from V and 1 from J, leaving 27 bases between them. Germline values: CDR1 KGHDR, CDR2 SFDVKD. The CDR3 runs to 19 residues. The CDR3 reads CATSLGEWVAVRRSYEQYV. Written as DNA, the CDR3 is TGTGCCACCAGTTTGGGGGAGTGGGTAGCGGTGAGGAGATCCTACGAGCAGTACGTC.

The genes are TRBV6-1 and TRBJ1-2; TRBD1 matches 8 bases. This CDR3 spans 17 amino acids. The ends lost 2 bases at V and 5 bases at J; junction bases unmatched: 13. CDR1 and CDR2 (germline): MNHNS, SASEGT. CDR3 residues: CASSEWGQVGGAYGYTF. CDR3 sequence (DNA): TGTGCCAGCAGTGAATGGGGACAGGTGGGGGGGGCTTATGGCTACACCTTC.

The rearrangement joins TRBV19 to TRBJ1-1; D uncertain. V dropped 5 bases and J dropped 8 bases, with 9 bases sitting between them. CDR3 length equals 11 residues. Germline values: CDR1 LNHDA, CDR2 SQIVND (reference sequence). The CDR3 DNA reads as TGTGCCAGTAGTGATCCCCGGGAAGCTTTCTTT. Protein product: CASSDPREAFF.

This chain links TRBV10-1 with TRBJ2-2, with 9 bases aligning to TRBD1. The germline CDR1 and CDR2 sequences are WNHNN and SYGVQD (reference sequence). The CDR3 loop spans 14 amino acids. The V segment lost 6 bases and the J segment 2 bases; nucleotides outside the gene matches: 1. The CDR3 bases are TGCGCCAGCAGGACAGGGGGTAACACCGGGGAGCTGTTTTTT. This gives the protein CASRTGGNTGELFF.

This clone was detected only once. This CDR3 is CATSDFGSGGDYGYTF. The CDR3 region has the DNA TGTGCCACCAGTGATTTTGGTAGTGGGGGCGACTATGGCTACACCTTC. The chain is built from TRBV24-1 and TRBJ1-2, with D perhaps TRBD1 (6 bases). The CDR3 is 16 residues long. CDR1 and CDR2 (germline): KGHDR, SFDVKD. V gave up 1 base and J gave up 3 bases, with 14 bases separating them.

The chain carries TRBV28 and TRBJ2-2, with a tentative D call TRBD2 (7 bases). Germline V gene lookup returns CDR1 MDHEN and CDR2 SYDVKM. CDR3 length: 18 amino acids. Trimming left V 5 bases short and J 6 bases short, with 25 bases between. CDR3 region: CASSPFGGPTGAAGELFF. The CDR3 bases are TGTGCCAGCAGTCCTTTCGGGGGGCCCACTGGGGCGGCCGGGGAGCTGTTTTTT.

The V gene is TRBV4-3, the J gene TRBJ2-2, with TRBD1 matching over 9 bases. Looked up from germline, CDR1 is LGHNA and CDR2 is YSLEER. The CDR3 extends over 18 amino acids. The V gene end was trimmed by 0 bases and the J gene end by 3 bases; junction bases not matched to a gene: 8. The CDR3 loop reads CASSQDLLQGADTGELFF. The CDR3 DNA follows: TGCGCCAGCAGCCAAGATTTGCTACAGGGGGCGGACACCGGGGAGCTGTTTTTT.

The chain combines TRBV9 with TRBJ2-2, with D hard to call. V lost 5 bases and J 7 bases, leaving 9 bases between the germline ends. The germline gives CDR1 SGDLS, CDR2 YYNGEE. The CDR3 loop spans 12 amino acids. The CDR3 DNA reads TGTGCCAGCAGTCCGACGGGCGGGGAGCTGTTTTTT. This gives the protein CASSPTGGELFF.

This clone has more than one count but fewer than ten. The rearrangement uses TRBV27 and TRBJ2-1, with 9 bases that match TRBD2. Per the germline V gene, CDR1 is MNHEY and CDR2 is SMNVEV (reference sequence). Trimming took 6 bases from V and 4 from J; bases not matched to a gene: 10. The CDR3 has 16 amino acids. The CDR3 region has the DNA TGTGCCAGCAGCAAGAACGCGGGAGGGGAATACAATGAGCAGTTCTTC. Translating it yields CASSKNAGGEYNEQFF.

The J gene is TRBJ2-1, the V gene TRBV6-7; 10 nucleotides agree with TRBD2. TRBV6-7 is classed as an ORF, of uncertain function. This CDR3 is 20 amino acids long. After removal of 0 bases from V and 2 bases from J, the junction contained 13 bases not matched to a gene. The CDR3 DNA sequence: TGTGCCAGCAGTTACTCGACAATTAGGTCTAGCGGGAGTCCCTACAATGAGCAGTTCTTC. Encoded protein: CASSYSTIRSSGSPYNEQFF.

V usage is TRBV7-3 and J usage is TRBJ2-7, with 10 bases matching TRBD1. CDR1 SGHTA and CDR2 FQGTGA come from the germline V gene. Trimming at V came to 4 bases and at J to 0 bases, leaving 3 bases not matched to a gene. The CDR3 is 15 residues long. In DNA, the CDR3 is TGTGCCAGCAGCTCGGGACAGGGGTTCTCCTACGAGCAGTACTTC. It is translated as CASSSGQGFSYEQYF.

The chain links TRBV6-6 to TRBJ1-2; tentative D call: TRBD1 (5 bases). The V end lost 10 bases, the J end lost 5 bases, and 23 bases lay between the germline ends. Germline V gene lookup returns CDR1 MNHNY and CDR2 SVGAGI (reference sequence). This CDR3 region has 15 residues. This chain's CDR3 is CATSNQGVTYYGYTF. CDR3 DNA sequence: TGTGCCACCTCGAACCAGGGTGTGACCTATTATGGCTACACCTTC.

A word on this clone: Compared with germline, one end of the junction differs, possibly owing to a read error. The chain employs TRBV19 and TRBJ2-2; the D is unclear. CDR3 length equals 15 residues. In germline, CDR1 is LNHDA, CDR2 SQIVND (reference sequence). CDR3 amino acids: CASSFLTHIREELFF. The CDR3, as DNA: TGTGCCAGTAGTTTTCTCACACACATTAGAGAGGAGTTGTTTTTT.

The chain combines TRBV19 with TRBJ2-7; possibly TRBD1 for D (6 bases). The germline CDR1 and CDR2 sequences are LNHDA and SQIVND (reference sequence). V was trimmed by 5 bases and J by 4 bases, leaving 12 bases between them. The CDR3 contains 13 residues. The CDR3 sequence is CASSVGQLYEQYF. CDR3 DNA: TGTGCCAGTAGTGTCGGACAGCTGTACGAGCAGTACTTC.

This chain connects TRBV20-1 to TRBJ1-1; no clear D gene. The germline gives CDR1 DFQATT, CDR2 SNEGSKA (reference sequence). Trimming took 3 bases from V and 5 from J, leaving 13 bases between them. The CDR3 spans 13 residues. CDR3 nucleotides: TGCAGTGCTAGTGGAGGGCTCGGGACTGAAGCTTTCTTT. Amino acids: CSASGGLGTEAFF.

Only one count was recorded for this clone. The J gene is TRBJ2-1, the V gene TRBV20-1; 11 nucleotides align to TRBD2. The CDR3 has 11 amino acids. Trimming at V came to 7 bases and at J to 12 bases, leaving 5 bases not matched to a gene. CDR1 is DFQATT, CDR2 SNEGSKA, per germline (reference sequence). The CDR3 loop reads CSGRTSGGQFF. In nucleotides, the CDR3 is TGCAGTGGCCGCACTAGCGGGGGGCAGTTCTTC.

This sequence joins TRBV6-2 or TRBV6-3 and TRBJ1-1, with D hard to call. The germline gives CDR1 MNHEY, CDR2 SVGEGT. V was shortened by 0 bases and J by 1 base, with 12 bases between the two germline ends. The CDR3 has 16 amino acids. CDR3 loop: CASSYSISAPNTEAFF. For the CDR3, the DNA is TGTGCCAGCAGTTACTCGATTAGTGCACCGAACACTGAAGCTTTCTTT.